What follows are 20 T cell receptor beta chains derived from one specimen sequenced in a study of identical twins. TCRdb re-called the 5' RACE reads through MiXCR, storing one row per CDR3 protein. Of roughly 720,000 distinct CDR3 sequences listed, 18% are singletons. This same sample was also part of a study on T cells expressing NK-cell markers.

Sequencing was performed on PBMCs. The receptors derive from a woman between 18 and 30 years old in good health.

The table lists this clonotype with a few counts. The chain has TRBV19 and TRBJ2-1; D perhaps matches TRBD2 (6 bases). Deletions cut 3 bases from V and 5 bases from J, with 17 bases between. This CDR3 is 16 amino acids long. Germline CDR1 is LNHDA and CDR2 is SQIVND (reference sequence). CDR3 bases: TGTGCCAGTAGTATCTCTCGCGGTAGCGGACACAATGAGCAGTTCTTC. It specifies CASSISRGSGHNEQFF.

DNA for the CDR3: TGTGCCAGCAGATCCGGGACGGACAATCAGCCCCAGCATTTT. This translates into CASRSGTDNQPQHF. The V and J genes are TRBV12-3 or TRBV12-4 and TRBJ1-5, with a possible D match to TRBD1 (5 bases). This CDR3 is 14 amino acids long. The ends were cut back, 6 bases at V and 3 bases at J, with 12 bases in the middle.

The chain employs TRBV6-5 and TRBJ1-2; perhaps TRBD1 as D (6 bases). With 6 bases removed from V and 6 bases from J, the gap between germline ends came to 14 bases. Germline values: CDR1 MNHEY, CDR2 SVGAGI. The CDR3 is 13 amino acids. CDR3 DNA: TGTGCCAGCAGCTATGACAGGAGGAATGGCTACACCTTC. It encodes CASSYDRRNGYTF.

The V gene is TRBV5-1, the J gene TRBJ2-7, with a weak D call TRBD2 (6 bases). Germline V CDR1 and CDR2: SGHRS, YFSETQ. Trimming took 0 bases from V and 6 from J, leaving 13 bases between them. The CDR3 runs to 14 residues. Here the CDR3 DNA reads TGCGCCAGCAGCTTGGAAGGCGGGGTGAGCGAGCAGTACTTC. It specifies CASSLEGGVSEQYF. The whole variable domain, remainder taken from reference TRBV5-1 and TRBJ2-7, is KAGVTQTPRYLIKTRGQQVTLSCSPISGHRSVSWYQQTPGQGLQFLFEYFSETQRNKGNFPGRFSGRQFSNSRSEMNVSTLELGDSALYLCASSLEGGVSEQYFGPGTRLTVT.

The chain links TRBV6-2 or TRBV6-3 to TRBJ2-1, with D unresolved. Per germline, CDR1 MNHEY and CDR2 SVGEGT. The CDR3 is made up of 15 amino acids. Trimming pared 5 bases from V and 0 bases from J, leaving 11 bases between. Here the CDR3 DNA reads TGTGCCAGCAGTCGGTGGCAACCCTCCTACAATGAGCAGTTCTTC. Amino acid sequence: CASSRWQPSYNEQFF.

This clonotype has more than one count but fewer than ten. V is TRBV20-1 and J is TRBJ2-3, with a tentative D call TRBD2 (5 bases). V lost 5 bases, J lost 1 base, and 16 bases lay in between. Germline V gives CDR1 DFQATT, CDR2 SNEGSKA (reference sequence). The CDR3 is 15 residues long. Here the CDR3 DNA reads TGCAGTGCTGACCTCGGAGCGGCTGGCACAGATACGCAGTATTTT. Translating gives CSADLGAAGTDTQYF.

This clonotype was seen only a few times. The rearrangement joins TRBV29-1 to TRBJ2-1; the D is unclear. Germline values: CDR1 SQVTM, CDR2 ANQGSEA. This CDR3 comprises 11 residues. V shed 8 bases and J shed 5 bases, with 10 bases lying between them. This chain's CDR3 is CSFGANNEQFF. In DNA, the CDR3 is TGCAGCTTCGGAGCGAACAATGAGCAGTTCTTC.

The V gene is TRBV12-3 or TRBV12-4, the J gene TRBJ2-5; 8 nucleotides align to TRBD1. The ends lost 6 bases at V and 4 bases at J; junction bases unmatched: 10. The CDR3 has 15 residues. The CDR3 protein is CASRPHSGGGETQYF. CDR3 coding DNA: TGTGCCAGCAGACCACATTCAGGGGGCGGAGAGACCCAGTACTTC.

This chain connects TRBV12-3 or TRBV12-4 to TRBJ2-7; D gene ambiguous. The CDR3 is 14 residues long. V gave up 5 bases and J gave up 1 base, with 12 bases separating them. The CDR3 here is CASSKSIDSYEQYF. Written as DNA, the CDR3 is TGTGCCAGCAGTAAAAGTATTGATTCCTACGAGCAGTACTTC.

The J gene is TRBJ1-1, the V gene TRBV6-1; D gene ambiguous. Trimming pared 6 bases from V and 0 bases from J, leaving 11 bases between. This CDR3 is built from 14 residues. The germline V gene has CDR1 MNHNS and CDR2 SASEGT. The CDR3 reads CASRREFMNTEAFF. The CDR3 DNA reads TGTGCCAGCAGGCGAGAGTTTATGAACACTGAAGCTTTCTTT.

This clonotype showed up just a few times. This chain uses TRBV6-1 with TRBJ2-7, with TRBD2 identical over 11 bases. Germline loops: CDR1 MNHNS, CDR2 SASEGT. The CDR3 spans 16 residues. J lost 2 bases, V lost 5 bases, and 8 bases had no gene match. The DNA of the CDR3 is TGTGCCAGCAGTCTCACGCGACTAGCGGGGACCTACGAGCAGTACTTC. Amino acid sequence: CASSLTRLAGTYEQYF.

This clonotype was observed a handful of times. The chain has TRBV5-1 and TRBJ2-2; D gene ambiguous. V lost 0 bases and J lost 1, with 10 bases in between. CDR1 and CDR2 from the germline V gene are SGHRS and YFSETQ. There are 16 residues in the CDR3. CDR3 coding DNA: TGCGCCAGCAGCTTGGATACACCTGGGAACACCGGGGAGCTGTTTTTT. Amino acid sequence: CASSLDTPGNTGELFF.

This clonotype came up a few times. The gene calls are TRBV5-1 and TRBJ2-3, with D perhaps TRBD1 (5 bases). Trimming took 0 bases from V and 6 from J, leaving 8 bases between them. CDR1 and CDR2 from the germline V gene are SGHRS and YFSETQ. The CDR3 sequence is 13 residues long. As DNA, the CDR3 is TGCGCCAGCAGCTTGGCCAAGGGGGATACGCAGTATTTT. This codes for CASSLAKGDTQYF. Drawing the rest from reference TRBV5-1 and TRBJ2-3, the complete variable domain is KAGVTQTPRYLIKTRGQQVTLSCSPISGHRSVSWYQQTPGQGLQFLFEYFSETQRNKGNFPGRFSGRQFSNSRSEMNVSTLELGDSALYLCASSLAKGDTQYFGPGTRLTVL.

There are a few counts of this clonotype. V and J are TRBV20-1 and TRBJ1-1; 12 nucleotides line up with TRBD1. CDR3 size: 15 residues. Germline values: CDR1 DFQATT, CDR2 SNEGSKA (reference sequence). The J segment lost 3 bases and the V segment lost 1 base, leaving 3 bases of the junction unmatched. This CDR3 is CSARGDRGLYTEAFF. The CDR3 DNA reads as TGCAGTGCTAGAGGGGACAGGGGGCTTTACACTGAAGCTTTCTTT.

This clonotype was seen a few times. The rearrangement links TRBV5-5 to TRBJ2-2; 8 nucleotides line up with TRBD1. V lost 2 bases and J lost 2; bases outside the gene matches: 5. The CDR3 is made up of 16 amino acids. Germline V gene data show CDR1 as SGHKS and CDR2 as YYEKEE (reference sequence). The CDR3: CASSLHGQGNTGELFF. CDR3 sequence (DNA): TGTGCCAGCAGCTTACACGGACAGGGTAACACCGGGGAGCTGTTTTTT.

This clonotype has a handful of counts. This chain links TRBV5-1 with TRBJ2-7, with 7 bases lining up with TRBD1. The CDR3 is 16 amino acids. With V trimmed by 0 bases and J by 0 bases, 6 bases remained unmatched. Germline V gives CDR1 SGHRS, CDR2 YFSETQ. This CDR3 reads CASSLAWGTDSYEQYF. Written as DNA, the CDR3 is TGCGCCAGCAGCTTGGCCTGGGGGACAGACTCCTACGAGCAGTACTTC.

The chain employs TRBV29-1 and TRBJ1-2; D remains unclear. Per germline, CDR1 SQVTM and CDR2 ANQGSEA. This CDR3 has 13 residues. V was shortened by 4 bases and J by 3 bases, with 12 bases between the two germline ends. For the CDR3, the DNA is TGCAGCGTTGTGGGCCTCGGCGACTATGGCTACACCTTC. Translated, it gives CSVVGLGDYGYTF.

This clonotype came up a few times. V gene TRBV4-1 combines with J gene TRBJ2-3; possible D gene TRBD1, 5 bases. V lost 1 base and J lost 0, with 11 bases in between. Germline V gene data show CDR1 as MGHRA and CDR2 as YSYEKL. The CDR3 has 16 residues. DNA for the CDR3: TGCGCCAGCAGCCAAGTGCGACAGATAAGCACAGATACGCAGTATTTT. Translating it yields CASSQVRQISTDTQYF.

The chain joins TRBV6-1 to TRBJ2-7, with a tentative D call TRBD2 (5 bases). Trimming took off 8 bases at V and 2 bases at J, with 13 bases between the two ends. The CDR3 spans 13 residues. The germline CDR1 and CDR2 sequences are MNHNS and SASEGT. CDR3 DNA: TGTGCCAGCCGGGGTGTCAGCGCCTACGAGCAGTACTTC. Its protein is CASRGVSAYEQYF.

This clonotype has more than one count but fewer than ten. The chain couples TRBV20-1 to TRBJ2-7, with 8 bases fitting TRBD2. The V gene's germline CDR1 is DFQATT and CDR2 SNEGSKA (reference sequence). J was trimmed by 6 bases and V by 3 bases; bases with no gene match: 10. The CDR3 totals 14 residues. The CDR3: CSASLGRGGAEQYF. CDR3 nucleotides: TGCAGTGCTAGCCTGGGCCGGGGGGGCGCCGAGCAGTACTTC.